These 27 T cell receptor beta chains were sequenced from one sample in a study of blood T cell repertoires in COVID-19. The protocol was immunoSEQ multiplex PCR, while the TCRdb copy is restricted to in-frame clones and leaves out a portion. The sample lists around 99,000 clones; 80% were seen once. The material sequenced was peripheral blood. The receptor source for this set is a man between 50 and 59 years old who had recovered from COVID-19.

The chain recombines TRBV6-2 or TRBV6-3 with TRBJ2-5, with D possibly TRBD2 on 6 matching bases. Germline CDR1 and CDR2: MNHEY and SVGEGT. The CDR3 runs 13 residues. V was shortened by 5 bases and J by 5 bases, with 12 bases between the two germline ends. Here the CDR3 reads CASSPLAIETQYF. The CDR3 nucleotides are TGTGCCAGCAGTCCCCTAGCGATCGAGACCCAGTACTTC.

The CDR3 loop is CASSPPWVGAGNSPLHF. CDR3 coding DNA: TGTGCCAGCTCACCACCTTGGGTAGGAGCTGGTAATTCACCCCTCCACTTT. This rearrangement joins TRBV18 to TRBJ1-6; D gene unclear. Trimming removed 0 bases at V and 6 bases at J, with 15 bases between. This CDR3 spans 17 amino acids. Germline lookup yields CDR1 KGHSH and CDR2 LQKENI.

This chain uses TRBV6-1 with TRBJ1-5, with D maybe TRBD1 (5 bases). The CDR3 consists of 15 residues. The germline gives CDR1 MNHNS, CDR2 SASEGT. Between the trimmed V and J ends, which lost 3 bases and 1 base, there was a span of 10 bases. DNA for the CDR3: TGTGCCAGCAGTGACAGTTCAGGGAGCAATCAGCCCCAGCATTTT. Translation: CASSDSSGSNQPQHF.

The rearrangement links TRBV10-3 to TRBJ1-5; TRBD1 agrees at 10 bases. The J segment lost 7 bases and the V segment lost 6 bases, leaving 3 bases of the junction unmatched. From germline, CDR1 is ENHRY and CDR2 SYGVKD. The CDR3 sequence is 13 residues long. CDR3 sequence: CAISGTGVQPQHF. The CDR3 DNA reads TGTGCCATCAGCGGGACAGGGGTCCAGCCCCAGCATTTT.

J is TRBJ2-3 and V is TRBV5-4, with TRBD2 identical over 9 bases. The V segment lost 1 base and the J segment 6 bases; nucleotides outside the gene matches: 6. The CDR3 length is 15 residues. Germline V gene lookup returns CDR1 SGHNT and CDR2 YYREEE (reference sequence). The CDR3 is CASSLSSGMEDTQYF. In DNA, the CDR3 is TGTGCCAGCAGCTTGTCTAGCGGGATGGAGGATACGCAGTATTTT.

The V call is TRBV6-5, the J call TRBJ1-1; D is perhaps TRBD1 (5 bases). Germline loops: CDR1 MNHEY, CDR2 SVGAGI. V gave up 4 bases and J gave up 1 base, with 10 bases separating them. CDR3 size: 14 residues. The CDR3 DNA reads TGTGCCAGCAGTTGGCTAACAGGGAACACTGAAGCTTTCTTT. Encoded protein: CASSWLTGNTEAFF.

The V call is TRBV24-1, the J call TRBJ2-7, with D possibly being TRBD1 (6 bases). The V and J ends lost 6 bases and 2 bases respectively, with 7 bases between them. Germline CDR1 KGHDR, CDR2 SFDVKD. The CDR3 runs 12 residues. The CDR3 loop reads CATSRDTYEQYF. CDR3 DNA: TGTGCCACCAGTCGGGACACCTACGAGCAGTACTTC.

The rearrangement links TRBV3-1 (or the pseudogene TRBV3-2) to TRBJ1-5; TRBD1 might be the D (6 bases). This CDR3 comprises 17 residues. Germline-derived CDR1 and CDR2 are LGHDT and YNNKEL (reference sequence). The germline V and J ends were trimmed by 1 base and 2 bases, with 15 bases remaining between them. The CDR3 reads CASSQGAGAERNQPQHF. CDR3 nucleotides: TGTGCCAGCAGCCAAGGTGCGGGGGCTGAACGCAATCAGCCCCAGCATTTT.

The genes are TRBV6-6 and TRBJ2-2; 8 bases line up with TRBD1. The CDR3 spans 15 residues. Looked up from germline, CDR1 is MNHNY and CDR2 is SVGAGI (reference sequence). The trim removed 2 bases at V and 4 bases at J, leaving 3 bases unmatched. In DNA, the CDR3 is TGTGCCAGCAGTTACGGGACAGGTGTCACCGGGGAGCTGTTTTTT. Translating it yields CASSYGTGVTGELFF.

This chain connects TRBV7-6 to TRBJ2-1; perhaps TRBD1 as D (7 bases). V was clipped by 4 bases and J by 3 bases, with 19 bases between them. Germline assignment: CDR1 SGHVS and CDR2 FNYEAQ. This CDR3 spans 17 amino acids. The CDR3 nucleotides read TGTGCCAGCAGCTCCCCCAGGGGGGTCAGGGGCTACAATGAGCAGTTCTTC. Its translation is CASSSPRGVRGYNEQFF.

There are a few counts of this clone. This chain connects TRBV9 to TRBJ2-1; the D gene is possibly TRBD2 (7 bases). This CDR3 contains 16 residues. In germline, CDR1 is SGDLS, CDR2 YYNGEE. With 4 bases removed from V and 0 bases from J, the gap between germline ends came to 14 bases. CDR3 sequence: CASSSGGGSSYNEQFF. The CDR3 DNA is TGTGCCAGCAGCAGTGGGGGCGGGAGCTCCTACAATGAGCAGTTCTTC.

The chain combines TRBV18 with TRBJ1-6; tentatively, D is TRBD1 (5 bases). Germline values: CDR1 KGHSH, CDR2 LQKENI. The CDR3 spans 15 residues. Deletions cut 4 bases from V and 6 bases from J, with 13 bases between. The CDR3 loop reads CASSRQGPVNSPLHF. As DNA, the CDR3 is TGTGCCAGCTCACGTCAGGGTCCGGTTAATTCACCCCTCCACTTT.

This chain connects TRBV12-3 or TRBV12-4 to TRBJ1-5; a weak D match, TRBD1 (5 bases). This CDR3 is 13 amino acids long. V was pared by 3 bases and J by 6 bases, with 9 bases between. CDR3: CASSLGPLQPQHF. The CDR3 nucleotides are TGTGCCAGCAGTTTGGGGCCCCTTCAGCCCCAGCATTTT.

This chain joins TRBV7-2 and TRBJ2-7, with TRBD2 matching over 7 bases. The CDR3 is 13 residues long. The V segment lost 5 bases and the J segment 4 bases; nucleotides outside the gene matches: 5. Germline V CDR1 and CDR2: SGHTA, FQGNSA. Here the CDR3 reads CASSRPGGYEQYF. The CDR3 DNA reads TGTGCCAGCAGCCGCCCCGGGGGGTACGAGCAGTACTTC.

The V and J genes are TRBV28 and TRBJ2-5; a weak D match, TRBD1 (5 bases). From germline, CDR1 is MDHEN and CDR2 SYDVKM. CDR3 size: 14 residues. The germline V and J ends were trimmed by 5 bases and 3 bases, with 13 bases remaining between them. CDR3 sequence reads: CASSGAARKETQYF. CDR3 nucleotide sequence: TGTGCCAGCAGTGGGGCGGCACGAAAAGAGACCCAGTACTTC.

V is TRBV5-1 and J is TRBJ1-3, with 7 bases lining up with TRBD1. The length of the CDR3 is 14 residues. Looked up from germline, CDR1 is SGHRS and CDR2 is YFSETQ. J was trimmed by 7 bases and V by 0 bases; bases with no gene match: 4. CDR3 nucleotide sequence: TGCGCCAGCAGCTTGGGAGACAGGGCGAACACCATATATTTT. Residues: CASSLGDRANTIYF.

The rearrangement joins TRBV5-4 to TRBJ2-2; 9 nucleotides align to TRBD1. V shed 1 base, J shed 4 bases, and the junction held 2 bases outside the gene matches. This CDR3 comprises 15 residues. Germline-derived CDR1 and CDR2 are SGHNT and YYREEE (reference sequence). CDR3 DNA: TGTGCCAGCAGCTTGCCGACAGGGGGCACCGGGGAGCTGTTTTTT. Residues: CASSLPTGGTGELFF.

This chain connects TRBV3-1 (or the pseudogene TRBV3-2) to TRBJ2-1; 10 bases align to TRBD2. This CDR3 is 15 amino acids long. V lost 4 bases and J lost 6; bases outside the gene matches: 6. Germline-derived CDR1 and CDR2 are LGHDT and YNNKEL (reference sequence). CDR3 amino acids: CASSLSGGVGNEQFF. The CDR3 region has the DNA TGTGCCAGCAGCCTAAGCGGGGGGGTAGGCAATGAGCAGTTCTTC.

This clone was detected a few times. This chain joins TRBV7-2 and TRBJ1-3; the D is unclear. CDR3 length equals 13 residues. Trimming took off 8 bases at V and 9 bases at J, with 17 bases between the two ends. Germline V gives CDR1 SGHTA, CDR2 FQGNSA. CDR3 DNA sequence: TGTGCCAGCGGGAGGAACGTGTACGGCACCATATATTTT. This encodes CASGRNVYGTIYF.

The chain links TRBV7-6 to TRBJ2-5; tentative D call: TRBD1 (5 bases). The CDR3 covers 15 residues. Germline V gene data show CDR1 as SGHVS and CDR2 as FNYEAQ. Trimming removed 5 bases from V and 2 bases from J, with 15 bases in between. As DNA, the CDR3 is TGTGCCAGCAGCCTCTCGACAGTACCTCAAGAGACCCAGTACTTC. Translating gives CASSLSTVPQETQYF. Together with reference TRBV7-6 and TRBJ2-5, the CDR3 gives the full variable domain: GAGVSQSPRYKVTKRGQDVALRCDPISGHVSLYWYRQALGQGPEFLTYFNYEAQQDKSGLPNDRFSAERPEGSISTLTIQRTEQRDSAMYRCASSLSTVPQETQYFGPGTRLLVL.

The V and J genes are TRBV24-1 and TRBJ2-1; D perhaps matches TRBD2 (6 bases). The germline V gene has CDR1 KGHDR and CDR2 SFDVKD. The V end was cut by 6 bases, the J end by 7 bases, with 15 bases between. This CDR3 contains 14 residues. CDR3 residues: CATSSAGGGNEQFF. CDR3 coding DNA: TGTGCCACCAGTTCAGCGGGTGGAGGGAATGAGCAGTTCTTC.

The chain is built from TRBV24-1 and TRBJ2-3, with D tentatively TRBD1 (5 bases). The CDR3 is 13 amino acids. Germline V gene lookup returns CDR1 KGHDR and CDR2 SFDVKD. Deletions cut 4 bases from V and 3 bases from J, with 7 bases between. CDR3 in amino acids: CATSEAGTDTQYF. The CDR3 coding sequence is TGTGCCACCAGTGAGGCAGGGACAGATACGCAGTATTTT.

Written as DNA, the CDR3 is TGTGCCAGCAGCCGCGGGGGAGGAGTCATGAACACTGAAGCTTTCTTT. It encodes CASSRGGGVMNTEAFF. This rearrangement joins TRBV7-3 to TRBJ1-1, with D tentatively TRBD1 (5 bases). CDR3 length: 16 amino acids. Between the trimmed V and J ends, which lost 5 bases and 0 bases, there was a span of 16 bases. Germline CDR1 SGHTA, CDR2 FQGTGA.

The chain recombines TRBV6-2 or TRBV6-3 with TRBJ2-3; 7 nucleotides agree with TRBD2. The germline V gene has CDR1 MNHEY and CDR2 SVGEGT. V trimming: 6 bases; J trimming: 0 bases; junction bases outside the gene matches: 3. The CDR3 totals 14 residues. The CDR3: CASSPGGSTDTQYF. The CDR3, as DNA: TGTGCCAGCAGCCCGGGGGGAAGCACAGATACGCAGTATTTT.

The chain carries TRBV24-1 and TRBJ1-3, with TRBD1 as a possible D gene (5 bases). The CDR3 contains 14 residues. CDR1 and CDR2 from the germline V gene are KGHDR and SFDVKD. V was clipped by 3 bases and J by 4 bases, with 9 bases between them. The CDR3 spells CATSDVGHGNTIYF. CDR3 nucleotides: TGTGCCACCAGTGATGTAGGACACGGAAACACCATATATTTT.

The rearrangement joins TRBV6-4 to TRBJ1-6, with 7 bases aligning to TRBD1. The CDR3 runs 14 residues. Trimming cost V 6 bases and J 7 bases; bases outside gene matches: 6. Germline assignment: CDR1 MRHNA and CDR2 SNTAGT. This chain's CDR3 is CASSPTGTNSPLHF. In DNA, the CDR3 is TGTGCCAGCAGCCCGACAGGGACCAATTCACCCCTCCACTTT.

This clone was found once. The V and J genes are TRBV24-1 and TRBJ2-7; 9 positions match TRBD1. CDR3 size: 15 residues. Looked up from germline, CDR1 is KGHDR and CDR2 is SFDVKD. Trimming removed 2 bases from V and 5 bases from J; junction bases left unmatched: 6. CDR3 DNA: TGTGCCACCAGTGATTCTCGGACAGGGGTCGACGAGCAGTACTTC. This gives the protein CATSDSRTGVDEQYF.